The 15 T cell receptor beta chains in this list originate from one sample, sequenced in a study of CXCR3-negative and CXCR3-positive naive CD8 T cells. Findings of the study overall: When CXCR3-positive naive cells were set against CXCR3-negative naive cells, the former had more hydrophobic TRB CDR3s.

The TRB cDNA libraries were prepared by 5' RACE with UMI labels. TCRdb reanalyzed the 5' RACE reads and collapses them to one entry per CDR3 protein, without DNA. With 120,000 or so distinct CDR3 sequences in the sample, the ten largest clones hold 0.5% to 0.6%. Their antigens remain unidentified. Sequencing used naive CXCR3+ CD8+ T cells from blood. Subset: CD45RO-CCR7+CD27+CD95- naive CD8+ T cells expressing CXCR3 (TNR3+). The origin of the receptors is a human donor in good health. Some clones in this sample may be carry-over from other donors' samples.

This chain links TRBV7-9 with TRBJ1-3; lacking DNA, the TRBD1 call made by TCRdb goes unchecked. Germline CDR1 and CDR2: SEHNR and FQNEAQ (reference sequence). The CDR3 has 14 amino acids. CDR3 loop: CASSLGGRGNTIYF.

The CDR3 region is CASSVASTGGPQETQYF. This rearrangement joins TRBV9 to TRBJ2-1; TCRdb's D gene call, TRBD2, goes unchecked for lack of DNA. The CDR3 covers 17 residues. From germline, CDR1 is SGDLS and CDR2 YYNGEE.

V is TRBV10-3 and J is TRBJ2-5; without DNA, the TCRdb call of TRBD1 cannot be checked. Germline V lookup: CDR1 ENHRY, CDR2 SYGVKD. The CDR3 has 16 amino acids. CDR3: CAISESMGRTGETQYF.

The chain is built from TRBV29-1 and TRBJ1-2; TCRdb's D gene call, TRBD1, goes unchecked for lack of DNA. The V gene's germline CDR1 is SQVTM and CDR2 ANQGSEA. The CDR3 contains 13 residues. Here the CDR3 reads CSATGTSNYGYTF.

The V call is TRBV6-7, the J call TRBJ2-7. TRBV6-7 is reported as an ORF; its role is uncertain. The CDR3 loop spans 11 amino acids. The CDR3 region is CASSYSFEQYF.

This chain connects TRBV24-1 to TRBJ2-2. This CDR3 contains 12 residues. CDR1 and CDR2 from the germline V gene are KGHDR and SFDVKD. CDR3: CATNPDTGELFF.

CDR3 loop: CASSAGLGLEQFF. The rearrangement links TRBV19 to TRBJ2-1; as DNA is missing, the TRBD2 call by TCRdb cannot be tested. Germline V CDR1 and CDR2: LNHDA, SQIVND (reference sequence). The CDR3 is made up of 13 amino acids.

The chain uses TRBV7-9 and TRBJ1-1; TCRdb designates TRBD1, a call that cannot be tested without DNA. This CDR3 spans 13 amino acids. Germline CDR1 SEHNR, CDR2 FQNEAQ (reference sequence). CDR3 residues: CASRLRTGEAAFF.

The chain employs TRBV28 and TRBJ2-2; TCRdb lists TRBD2, though no DNA is available to test this call. The V gene's germline CDR1 is MDHEN and CDR2 SYDVKM. CDR3 length equals 16 residues. The CDR3 sequence: CASSLSSGQVGGELFF.

J is TRBJ1-1 and V is TRBV19. The CDR3 runs 15 residues. The germline V gene has CDR1 LNHDA and CDR2 SQIVND (reference sequence). Here the CDR3 reads CASSIIRAGNTEAFF.

CDR3 in amino acids: CASSLAQGNTGELFF. This chain connects TRBV5-1 to TRBJ2-2; lacking DNA, the TRBD1 call made by TCRdb goes unchecked. This CDR3 has 15 residues. Germline V CDR1 and CDR2: SGHRS, YFSETQ.

This chain links TRBV4-1 with TRBJ2-5; TCRdb's assignment of TRBD1 cannot be checked, as there is no DNA. The CDR3 is 16 amino acids. Per germline, CDR1 MGHRA and CDR2 YSYEKL. The CDR3: CASSPRTGVNQETQYF.

The rearrangement links TRBV12-5 to TRBJ2-3. The CDR3 runs 16 residues. Per the germline V gene, CDR1 is LGHNT and CDR2 is FRNRAP. CDR3 residues: CASGLPHDSSTDTQYF.

The gene calls are TRBV29-1 and TRBJ2-1; TCRdb proposes TRBD1, but this gene call is untestable without DNA. Germline-derived CDR1 and CDR2 are SQVTM and ANQGSEA. CDR3 length equals 14 residues. CDR3 sequence: CSVDPTYQGHEQFF.

CDR3 loop: CSVEDRDTGELFF. The J gene is TRBJ2-2, the V gene TRBV29-1. The CDR3 is 13 amino acids. Germline-derived CDR1 and CDR2 are SQVTM and ANQGSEA.